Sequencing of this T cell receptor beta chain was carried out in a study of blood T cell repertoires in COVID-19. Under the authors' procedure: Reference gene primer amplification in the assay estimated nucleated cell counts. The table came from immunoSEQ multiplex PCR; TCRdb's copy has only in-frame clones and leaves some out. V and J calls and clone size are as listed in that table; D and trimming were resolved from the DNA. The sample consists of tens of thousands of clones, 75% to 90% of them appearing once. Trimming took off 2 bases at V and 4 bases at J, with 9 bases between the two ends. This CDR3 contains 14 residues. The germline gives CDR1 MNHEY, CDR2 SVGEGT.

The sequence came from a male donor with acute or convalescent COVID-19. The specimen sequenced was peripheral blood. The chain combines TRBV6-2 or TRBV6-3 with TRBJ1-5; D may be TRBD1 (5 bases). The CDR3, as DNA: TGTGCCAGCAGTTACGACAGAGAGAATCAGCCCCAGCATTTT. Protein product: CASSYDRENQPQHF.